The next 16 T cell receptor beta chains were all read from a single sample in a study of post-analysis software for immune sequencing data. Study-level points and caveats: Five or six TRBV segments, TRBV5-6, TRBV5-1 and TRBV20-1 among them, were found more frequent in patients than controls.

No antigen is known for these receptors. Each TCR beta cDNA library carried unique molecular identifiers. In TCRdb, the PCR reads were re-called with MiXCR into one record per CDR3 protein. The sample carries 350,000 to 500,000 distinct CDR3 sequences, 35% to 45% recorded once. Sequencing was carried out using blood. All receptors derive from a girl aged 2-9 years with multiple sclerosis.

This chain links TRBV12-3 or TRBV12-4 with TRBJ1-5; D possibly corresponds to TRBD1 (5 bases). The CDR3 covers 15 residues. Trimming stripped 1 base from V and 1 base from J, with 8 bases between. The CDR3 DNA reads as TGTGCCAGCAGTTTAGACAGGCGAAGCAATCAGCCCCAGCATTTT. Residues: CASSLDRRSNQPQHF.

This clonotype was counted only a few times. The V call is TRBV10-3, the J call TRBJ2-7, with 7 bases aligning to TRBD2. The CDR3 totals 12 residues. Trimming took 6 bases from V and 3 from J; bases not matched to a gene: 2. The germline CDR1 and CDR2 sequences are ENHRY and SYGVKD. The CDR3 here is CAIRGGGYEQYF. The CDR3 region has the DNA TGTGCCATCAGGGGCGGGGGCTACGAGCAGTACTTC.

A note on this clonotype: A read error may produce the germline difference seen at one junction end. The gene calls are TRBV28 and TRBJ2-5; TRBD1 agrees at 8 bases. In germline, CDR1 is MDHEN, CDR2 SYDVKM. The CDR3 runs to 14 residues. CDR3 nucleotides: TGTGCCAGCAGGTTATCGGGCAGGGGGCAGACCCAGTACTTC. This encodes CASRLSGRGQTQYF. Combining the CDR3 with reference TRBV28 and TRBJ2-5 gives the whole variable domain DVKVTQSSRYLVKRTGEKVFLECVQDMDHENMFWYRQDPGLGLRLIYFSYDVKMKEKGDIPEGYSVSREKKERFSLILESASTNQTSMYLCASRLSGRGQTQYFGPGTRLLVL.

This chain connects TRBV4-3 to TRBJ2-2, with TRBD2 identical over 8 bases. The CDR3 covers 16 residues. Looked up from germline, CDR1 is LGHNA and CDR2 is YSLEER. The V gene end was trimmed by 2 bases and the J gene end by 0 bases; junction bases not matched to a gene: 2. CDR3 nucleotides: TGCGCCAGCAGCCAACTAGCGGGCACGAACACCGGGGAGCTGTTTTTT. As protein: CASSQLAGTNTGELFF.

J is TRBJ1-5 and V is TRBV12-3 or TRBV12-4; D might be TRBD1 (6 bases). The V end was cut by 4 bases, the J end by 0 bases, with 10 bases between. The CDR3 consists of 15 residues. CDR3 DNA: TGTGCCAGCAGTTCACAGGGTGATAGCAATCAGCCCCAGCATTTT. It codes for CASSSQGDSNQPQHF.

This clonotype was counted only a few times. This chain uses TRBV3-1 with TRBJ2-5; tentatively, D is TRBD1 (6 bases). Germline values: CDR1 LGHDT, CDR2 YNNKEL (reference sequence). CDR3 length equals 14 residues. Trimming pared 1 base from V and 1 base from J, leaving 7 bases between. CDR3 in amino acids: CASSQVGAQETQYF. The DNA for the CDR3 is TGTGCCAGCAGCCAAGTGGGGGCCCAAGAGACCCAGTACTTC.

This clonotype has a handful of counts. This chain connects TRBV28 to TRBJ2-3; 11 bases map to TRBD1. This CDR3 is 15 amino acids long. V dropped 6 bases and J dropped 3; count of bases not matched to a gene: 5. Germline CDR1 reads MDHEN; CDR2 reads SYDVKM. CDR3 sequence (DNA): TGTGCCAGCAGGAATGGACAGGGGGCGACAGATACGCAGTATTTT. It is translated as CASRNGQGATDTQYF.

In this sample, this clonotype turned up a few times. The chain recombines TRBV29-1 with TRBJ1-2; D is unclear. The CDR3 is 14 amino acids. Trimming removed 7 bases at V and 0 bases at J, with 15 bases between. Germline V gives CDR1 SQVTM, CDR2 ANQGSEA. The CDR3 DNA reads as TGCAGCGCTGGCCGGCTCGCCCCTAACTATGGCTACACCTTC. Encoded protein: CSAGRLAPNYGYTF.

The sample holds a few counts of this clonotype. The CDR3 DNA sequence: TGTGCCAGCAGTTTGGGCCCCAGCAACTTAATAAACCTCCACTTT. Protein product: CASSLGPSNLINLHF. V is TRBV12-3 or TRBV12-4 and J is TRBJ1-6; D uncertain. Trimming pared 3 bases from V and 15 bases from J, leaving 21 bases between. The CDR3 consists of 15 residues.

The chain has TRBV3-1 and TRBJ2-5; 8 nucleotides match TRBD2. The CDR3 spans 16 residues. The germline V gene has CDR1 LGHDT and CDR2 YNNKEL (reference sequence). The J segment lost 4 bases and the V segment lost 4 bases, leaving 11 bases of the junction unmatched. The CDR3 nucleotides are TGTGCCAGCAGCCTAACATTCGGGAGGGGGGGAGAGACCCAGTACTTC. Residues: CASSLTFGRGGETQYF.

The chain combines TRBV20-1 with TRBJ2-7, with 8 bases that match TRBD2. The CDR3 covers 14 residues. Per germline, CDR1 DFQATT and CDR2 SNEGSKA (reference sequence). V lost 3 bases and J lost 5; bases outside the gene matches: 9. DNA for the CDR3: TGCAGTGCTAGCGGGGGGGCCATCGTCCACGAGCAGTACTTC. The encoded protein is CSASGGAIVHEQYF.

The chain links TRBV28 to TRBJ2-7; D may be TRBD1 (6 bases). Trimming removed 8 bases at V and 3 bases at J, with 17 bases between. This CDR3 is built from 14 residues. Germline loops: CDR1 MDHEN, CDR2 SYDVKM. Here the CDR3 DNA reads TGTGCCAGCCGATTCGGACAGCTCTACTACGAGCAGTACTTC. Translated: CASRFGQLYYEQYF.

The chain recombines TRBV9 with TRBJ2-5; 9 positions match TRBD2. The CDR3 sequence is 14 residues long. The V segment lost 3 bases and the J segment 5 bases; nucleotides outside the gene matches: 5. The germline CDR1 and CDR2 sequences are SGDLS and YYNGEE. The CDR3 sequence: CASSGGRVSETQYF. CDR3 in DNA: TGTGCCAGCAGCGGCGGGAGGGTGTCGGAGACCCAGTACTTC.

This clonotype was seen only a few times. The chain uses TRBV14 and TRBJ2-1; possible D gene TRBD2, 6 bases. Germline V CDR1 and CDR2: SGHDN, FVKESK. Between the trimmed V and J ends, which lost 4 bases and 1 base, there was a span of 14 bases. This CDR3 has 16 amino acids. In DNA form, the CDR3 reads TGTGCCAGCAGCCGCGGGGCCTTTTTATCCTACAATGAGCAGTTCTTC. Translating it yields CASSRGAFLSYNEQFF.

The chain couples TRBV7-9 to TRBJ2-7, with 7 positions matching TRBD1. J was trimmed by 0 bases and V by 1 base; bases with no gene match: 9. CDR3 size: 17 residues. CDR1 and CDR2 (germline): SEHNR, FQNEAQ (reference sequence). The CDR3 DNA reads TGTGCCAGCAGCTTAGGGACAGGTCCGACCAGCTCCTACGAGCAGTACTTC. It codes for CASSLGTGPTSSYEQYF.

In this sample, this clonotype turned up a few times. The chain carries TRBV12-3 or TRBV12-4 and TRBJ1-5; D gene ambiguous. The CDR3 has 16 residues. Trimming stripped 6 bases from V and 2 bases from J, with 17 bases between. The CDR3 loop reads CASSEGSLSGNQPQHF. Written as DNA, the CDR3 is TGTGCCAGCAGCGAAGGGAGTTTGAGTGGCAATCAGCCCCAGCATTTT.